This T cell receptor (beta chain) is from a study of control samples from healthy donors and cancer patients. Germline V gene lookup returns CDR1 MNHNS and CDR2 SASEGT. The CDR3 length is 14 residues. V was shortened by 1 base and J by 2 bases, with 9 bases between the two germline ends. Method: immunoSEQ multiplex PCR; TCRdb's copy keeps in-frame clones and lacks some. Among 100,000 to 150,000 clones listed, 87% were seen once. The receptor was derived from a man aged 60 to 75 in good health. Specimen: blood. This chain uses TRBV6-1 with TRBJ2-7, with D tentatively TRBD2 (5 bases). The CDR3 spells CASSEGPAAYEQYF. As DNA, the CDR3 is TGTGCCAGCAGTGAAGGTCCAGCGGCCTACGAGCAGTACTTC.